Detailed here is one T cell receptor beta chain. The record originates from a study of OX40 agonist ivuxolimab in advanced cancers. Background on the study: Ivuxolimab, an antibody acting as an agonist of OX40 (CD134), was used to treat patients.

The method was immunoSEQ multiplex PCR; TCRdb's version includes in-frame clones alone and lacks a portion of them. The sample yields about 22,000 clones, 80% to 90% seen once. The CDR3 is 15 residues long. Looked up from germline, CDR1 is PRHDT and CDR2 is FYEKMQ (reference sequence). V was trimmed by 5 bases and J by 2 bases, leaving 13 bases between them. This receptor was taken from an adult with an advanced solid tumor such as melanoma, head and neck, liver or kidney cancer. V usage is TRBV13 and J usage is TRBJ2-1; D is perhaps TRBD1 or TRBD2 (5 bases each). The sample in question was CD4+ or CD8+ T cells sorted from blood, obtained in a trial of the OX40 agonist ivuxolimab. CDR3 loop: CASSQRGVPYNEQFF. The CDR3 coding sequence is TGTGCCAGCAGCCAGCGAGGGGTCCCCTACAATGAGCAGTTCTTC.